The rows below give T cell receptor beta chains drawn from one sample of a study of PD-1 blockade in classical Hodgkin lymphoma. Method: immunoSEQ multiplex PCR; TCRdb's copy keeps in-frame clones and lacks some. This table holds almost 30,000 clones, 80% to 90% found once. Sequenced here: CD4+ T cells from blood, sampled before the fourth cycle of nivolumab. These receptors originate from a human donor with classical Hodgkin lymphoma. Both conserved end residues are part of each CDR3. A D gene is named only where the DNA matches it firmly. A row's size may be missing; if present it is once, few, many or a size class.

V	size	J	D	CDR3	DNA
TRBV28	NA	TRBJ2-7	TRBD1	CASSGTRTGGREQYF	TGTGCCAGCAGCGGAACCAGGACAGGGGGTCGGGAGCAGTACTTC
TRBV6-5	once	TRBJ1-2	NA	CASSYTGRGLNYGYTF	TGTGCCAGCAGTTACACCGGGAGGGGATTAAACTATGGCTACACCTTC
TRBV7-3	NA	TRBJ2-1	TRBD1	CASSLQQGAGEQFF	TGTGCCAGCAGCTTGCAACAGGGGGCAGGTGAGCAGTTCTTC
TRBV2	NA	TRBJ2-5	TRBD2	CASTGTSREETQYF	TGTGCCAGCACCGGGACTAGCCGGGAAGAGACCCAGTACTTC
TRBV5-8	NA	TRBJ1-2	TRBD1	CASSAGTEGIYGYTF	TGTGCCAGCAGCGCCGGGACAGAGGGGATCTATGGCTACACCTTC
TRBV10-3	NA	TRBJ1-1	NA	CAISEVLGLLNTEAFF	TGTGCCATCAGTGAGGTTTTAGGGCTTCTAAACACTGAAGCTTTCTTT
TRBV5-1	NA	TRBJ2-1	NA	CASSTGDRNNEQFF	TGCGCCAGCAGCACGGGGGACAGAAACAATGAGCAGTTCTTC
TRBV5-1	once	TRBJ1-1	NA	CASSNTGIAEAFF	TGCGCCAGCAGCAATACAGGGATCGCTGAAGCTTTCTTT
TRBV7-9	once	TRBJ2-7	NA	CASSLAHEQYF	TGTGCCAGCAGCTTAGCCCACGAGCAGTACTTC
TRBV6-1	NA	TRBJ1-4	NA	CASSETGSNEKLFF	TGTGCCAGCAGCGAAACAGGGAGCAACGAAAAACTGTTTTTT
TRBV9	NA	TRBJ1-1	NA	CASSVSGLTTEAFF	TGTGCCAGCAGCGTGTCAGGGTTGACCACTGAAGCTTTCTTT
TRBV5-6	NA	TRBJ2-2	TRBD1	CASSAAQDRGLTGELFF	TGTGCCAGCAGCGCCGCCCAAGACAGGGGGCTCACCGGGGAGCTGTTTTTT
TRBV6-5	NA	TRBJ2-3	TRBD2	CASSYSTSGGEDTQYF	TGTGCCAGCAGTTACTCGACTAGCGGGGGGGAGGATACGCAGTATTTT
TRBV6-4	NA	TRBJ1-2	NA	CASSDLRAQGQGYTF	TGTGCCAGCAGTGACCTACGGGCACAGGGTCAGGGCTACACCTTC